Each of the 20 T cell receptor beta chains below was sequenced from the same sample in a study of blood T cell repertoires in COVID-19. Generated by immunoSEQ multiplex PCR, the TCRdb table keeps only in-frame clones and is missing some. The sample lists under 250,000 clones; almost 90% were seen once. Source material: peripheral blood. The source is an elderly man with acute or convalescent COVID-19.

This clone appeared a single time. This chain connects TRBV5-1 to TRBJ2-1, with TRBD2 matching 10 bases. The V gene end was trimmed by 0 bases and the J gene end by 4 bases; junction bases not matched to a gene: 4. This CDR3 has 16 residues. Germline V lookup: CDR1 SGHRS, CDR2 YFSETQ. The CDR3 DNA is TGCGCCAGCAGCTTGGTAGCTAGCGGGGGTTACAATGAGCAGTTCTTC. This sequence encodes CASSLVASGGYNEQFF.

The chain's CDR3 is CASSLEQGASYEQYF. In DNA form, the CDR3 reads TGTGCCAGCAGCTTAGAACAGGGAGCGTCCTACGAGCAGTACTTC. The chain uses TRBV7-2 and TRBJ2-7; weak D call: TRBD1 (6 bases). The CDR3 runs 15 residues. Germline values: CDR1 SGHTA, CDR2 FQGNSA. V was shortened by 1 base and J by 1 base, with 11 bases between the two germline ends. Full variable domain (rest looked up from reference TRBV7-2 and TRBJ2-7): GAGVSQSPSNKVTEKGKDVELRCDPISGHTALYWYRQSLGQGLEFLIYFQGNSAPDKSGLPSDRFSAERTGGSVSTLTIQRTQQEDSAVYLCASSLEQGASYEQYFGPGTRLTVT.

The chain is built from TRBV29-1 and TRBJ1-2; D is ambiguous. CDR1 and CDR2 from the germline V gene are SQVTM and ANQGSEA. Trimming took 0 bases from V and 0 from J, leaving 5 bases between them. The CDR3 spans 13 residues. The CDR3 loop reads CSVEDRSNYGYTF. The CDR3 DNA sequence: TGCAGCGTTGAAGACAGATCTAACTATGGCTACACCTTC.

The CDR3 here is CASRASSGSFRETQYF. In DNA form, the CDR3 reads TGTGCCAGCAGGGCCTCTAGCGGGAGTTTTAGAGAGACCCAGTACTTC. The V and J genes are TRBV28 and TRBJ2-5, with 10 bases that match TRBD2. This CDR3 is 16 amino acids long. In germline, CDR1 is MDHEN, CDR2 SYDVKM. The V segment lost 6 bases and the J segment 4 bases; nucleotides outside the gene matches: 11. The whole variable domain, remainder taken from reference TRBV28 and TRBJ2-5, is DVKVTQSSRYLVKRTGEKVFLECVQDMDHENMFWYRQDPGLGLRLIYFSYDVKMKEKGDIPEGYSVSREKKERFSLILESASTNQTSMYLCASRASSGSFRETQYFGPGTRLLVL.

The CDR3 here is CASSLAVAGEDEQFF. The CDR3 nucleotides are TGTGCCAGCAGCTTGGCGGTAGCGGGGGAGGATGAGCAGTTCTTC. The gene calls are TRBV5-4 and TRBJ2-1; 9 bases match TRBD2. Unmatched junction bases numbered 6, after V lost 0 bases and J lost 8 bases. Germline V gene data show CDR1 as SGHNT and CDR2 as YYREEE (reference sequence). The CDR3 consists of 15 residues.

This chain links TRBV2 with TRBJ2-6, with 8 bases matching TRBD1. Germline V CDR1 and CDR2: SNHLY, FYNNEI. This CDR3 is built from 16 residues. V trimming: 10 bases; J trimming: 4 bases; junction bases outside the gene matches: 12. CDR3 in amino acids: CATPGQGAAGANVLTF. DNA of the CDR3: TGTGCCACCCCAGGACAGGGAGCAGCCGGGGCCAACGTCCTGACTTTC. The whole variable domain, remainder taken from reference TRBV2 and TRBJ2-6, is EPEVTQTPSHQVTQMGQEVILRCVPISNHLYFYWYRQILGQKVEFLVSFYNNEISEKSEIFDDQFSVERPDGSNFTLKIRSTKLEDSAMYFCATPGQGAAGANVLTFGAGSRLTVL.

The V call is TRBV4-1, the J call TRBJ1-3, with D perhaps TRBD1 (6 bases). Trimming left V 1 base short and J 9 bases short, with 16 bases between. The germline CDR1 and CDR2 sequences are MGHRA and YSYEKL. CDR3 length: 15 residues. This CDR3 reads CASSQVTGSKLTIYF. CDR3 in DNA: TGCGCCAGCAGCCAAGTAACAGGGTCTAAGCTCACCATATATTTT.

The rearrangement links TRBV6-5 to TRBJ2-7; the D gene is possibly TRBD1 (6 bases). The CDR3 consists of 13 residues. The V end was cut by 7 bases, the J end by 7 bases, with 17 bases between. In germline, CDR1 is MNHEY, CDR2 SVGAGI. The CDR3 bases are TGTGCCAGCAAAAACACAGGGCTGGAAGAGCAGTACTTC. Translating gives CASKNTGLEEQYF.

This clone was detected a few times. Other DNA sequences in the same sample also yield this CDR3. The chain combines TRBV9 with TRBJ1-3; D is ambiguous. Deletions cut 4 bases from V and 4 bases from J, with 3 bases between. The CDR3 is 11 amino acids. Germline CDR1 SGDLS, CDR2 YYNGEE. CDR3 protein: CASSSGNTIYF. In nucleotides, the CDR3 is TGTGCCAGCAGCTCGGGAAACACCATATATTTT.

The chain employs TRBV11-2 and TRBJ2-7; 8 nucleotides align to TRBD1. The germline V gene encodes CDR1 SGHAT and CDR2 FQNNGV. The CDR3 has 15 residues. J was trimmed by 0 bases and V by 5 bases; bases with no gene match: 6. CDR3 in DNA: TGTGCCAGCAGCCTAACCGGGACAGGCTCCTACGAGCAGTACTTC. Its translation is CASSLTGTGSYEQYF.

This chain uses TRBV5-5 with TRBJ1-2; TRBD1 might be the D (5 bases). This CDR3 spans 15 amino acids. The germline V gene encodes CDR1 SGHKS and CDR2 YYEKEE (reference sequence). V was shortened by 4 bases and J by 1 base, with 14 bases between the two germline ends. Here the CDR3 DNA reads TGTGCCAGCAGCCAGGTGACAGATCTTAACTATGGCTACACCTTC. This gives the protein CASSQVTDLNYGYTF.

The chain has TRBV7-3 and TRBJ1-1; tentatively, D is TRBD1 (5 bases). Germline values: CDR1 SGHTA, CDR2 FQGTGA. This CDR3 has 14 amino acids. V was clipped by 7 bases and J by 1 base, with 13 bases between them. CDR3 protein: CASTRQLPNTEAFF. The CDR3 coding sequence is TGTGCCAGCACGCGACAGCTTCCGAACACTGAAGCTTTCTTT.

The chain has TRBV6-5 and TRBJ2-6; TRBD1 aligns across 7 bases. The trim removed 4 bases at V and 0 bases at J, leaving 3 bases unmatched. Germline V gives CDR1 MNHEY, CDR2 SVGAGI. The CDR3 loop spans 16 amino acids. CDR3 sequence (DNA): TGTGCCAGCAGTTGGACAGGTTACTCTGGGGCCAACGTCCTGACTTTC. This encodes CASSWTGYSGANVLTF.

V usage is TRBV6-6 and J usage is TRBJ1-2; D is unresolved. Per the germline V gene, CDR1 is MNHNY and CDR2 is SVGAGI (reference sequence). CDR3 size: 15 residues. With 0 bases removed from V and 1 base from J, the gap between germline ends came to 9 bases. CDR3 in amino acids: CASSYSGDINYGYTF. CDR3 in DNA: TGTGCCAGCAGTTACTCGGGCGATATTAACTATGGCTACACCTTC.

The rearrangement links TRBV11-2 to TRBJ1-1; TRBD1 aligns across 7 bases. The CDR3 spans 13 residues. CDR1 is SGHAT and CDR2 is FQNNGV in the germline V gene. With V trimmed by 4 bases and J by 3 bases, 2 bases remained unmatched. The CDR3 is CASSSGQYTEAFF. The CDR3 region has the DNA TGTGCCAGCAGCTCGGGACAGTACACTGAAGCTTTCTTT.

To note about this clone: At one end, the junction sequence differs from germline, possibly due to a read error. The chain employs TRBV6-5 and TRBJ2-1, with D maybe TRBD1 (6 bases). The CDR3 length is 14 residues. Germline V gene lookup returns CDR1 MNHEY and CDR2 SVGAGI. Here the CDR3 reads CASSYTLQGNGQFF. The CDR3 region has the DNA TGTGCCAGCAGTTACACCTTACAGGGAAATGGGCAGTTCTTC.

Only one count was recorded for this clone. The CDR3 here is CASSTQGGAGNQPQHF. The DNA for the CDR3 is TGTGCCAGCAGCACACAGGGGGGCGCGGGCAATCAGCCCCAGCATTTT. This chain links TRBV6-2 or TRBV6-3 with TRBJ1-5; 8 bases align to TRBD1. There are 16 residues in the CDR3. Germline trimming cut 6 bases from V and 2 bases from J; bases unmatched to any gene: 9. Germline V gene sequence: CDR1 MNHEY, CDR2 SVGEGT.

V and J are TRBV3-1 (or the pseudogene TRBV3-2) and TRBJ2-7, with 7 bases fitting TRBD1. The CDR3 covers 14 residues. Germline V gives CDR1 LGHDT, CDR2 YNNKEL (reference sequence). V shed 6 bases, J shed 6 bases, and the junction held 11 bases outside the gene matches. This chain's CDR3 is CASSPTGVKIEQYF. In DNA, the CDR3 is TGTGCCAGCAGTCCCACAGGGGTCAAAATCGAGCAGTACTTC.

The rearrangement links TRBV12-3 or TRBV12-4 to TRBJ1-1; D perhaps matches TRBD1 (6 bases). The CDR3 is 13 residues long. Trimming stripped 3 bases from V and 7 bases from J, with 12 bases between. The CDR3 nucleotides read TGTGCCAGCAGTTTCTCAGGGGCCCTTGAAGCTTTCTTT. It encodes CASSFSGALEAFF.

J is TRBJ2-1 and V is TRBV4-3, with a weak D call TRBD2 (5 bases). Germline-derived CDR1 and CDR2 are LGHNA and YSLEER. Trimming cost V 4 bases and J 8 bases, with 15 bases left between them. The CDR3 totals 14 residues. CDR3 DNA: TGCGCCAGCAGCCGGCAGCTAGCTCTGGATGAGCAGTTCTTC. Its translation: CASSRQLALDEQFF.